These 6 T cell receptor beta chains originate from one sample sequenced in a study of T cell repertoires in cytomegalovirus infection. A single record per CDR3 protein comes from TCRdb applying MiXCR to the reads. Altogether roughly 310,000 distinct CDR3 sequences are present, about 17% being singletons, with the ten largest covering around 11%. The specimen was PBMCs. The receptors come from a human donor in good health (CMV status not recorded). Some clones in this sample may be carry-over from other donors' samples.

This clonotype was observed many times. The chain recombines TRBV10-3 with TRBJ2-5; D tentatively reads TRBD1 or TRBD2 (5 bases each). Per germline, CDR1 ENHRY and CDR2 SYGVKD. The V gene lost 2 bases and the J gene lost 1 base, with 11 bases spanning the gap. CDR3 length: 15 residues. The CDR3 bases are TGTGCCATCAGTGAGCAGGTGGGGACCCAAGAGACCCAGTACTTC. It translates to CAISEQVGTQETQYF.

A few counts support this clonotype. DNA for the CDR3: TGTGCCAGCAGGGAACAGGGGGGAGGCACAGATACGCAGTATTTT. Its protein is CASREQGGGTDTQYF. The chain couples TRBV2 to TRBJ2-3; 8 bases line up with TRBD1. In germline, CDR1 is SNHLY, CDR2 FYNNEI. The trim removed 6 bases at V and 1 base at J, leaving 6 bases unmatched. The CDR3 is made up of 15 amino acids. Together with reference TRBV2 and TRBJ2-3, the CDR3 gives the full variable domain: EPEVTQTPSHQVTQMGQEVILRCVPISNHLYFYWYRQILGQKVEFLVSFYNNEISEKSEIFDDQFSVERPDGSNFTLKIRSTKLEDSAMYFCASREQGGGTDTQYFGPGTRLTVL.

In its sample, this clonotype was seen many times. The chain has TRBV7-2 and TRBJ2-3; TRBD1 agrees at 8 bases. V lost 5 bases to trimming and J lost 6 bases; unmatched junction nucleotides: 7. Germline V CDR1 and CDR2: SGHTA, FQGNSA. The CDR3 contains 14 residues. DNA of the CDR3: TGTGCCAGCAGCCTCGGACAGGGTCCGGATACGCAGTATTTT. It encodes CASSLGQGPDTQYF.

This clonotype was observed many times. The chain is built from TRBV7-2 and TRBJ2-3, with D unclear. Trimming left V 3 bases short and J 4 bases short, with 8 bases between. In germline, CDR1 is SGHTA, CDR2 FQGNSA. CDR3 length: 13 amino acids. CDR3 residues: CASSFDSSDTQYF. The CDR3 DNA is TGTGCCAGCAGCTTCGACTCGTCAGATACGCAGTATTTT.

The chain recombines TRBV7-9 with TRBJ2-7, with a possible D match to TRBD2 (5 bases). Germline lookup yields CDR1 SEHNR and CDR2 FQNEAQ (reference sequence). The CDR3 extends over 13 amino acids. Trimming pared 5 bases from V and 3 bases from J, leaving 11 bases between. The CDR3 DNA reads TGTGCCAGCAGCCTGGACGGGGACTACGAGCAGTACTTC. This gives the protein CASSLDGDYEQYF.

This clonotype has a handful of counts. The rearrangement joins TRBV12-3 or TRBV12-4 to TRBJ2-7, with 9 bases identical to TRBD2. Germline trimming cut 4 bases from V and 2 bases from J; bases unmatched to any gene: 9. The CDR3 is made up of 16 amino acids. CDR3 region: CASSSSGTSLTYEQYF. The CDR3 nucleotides are TGTGCCAGCAGTTCATCCGGGACTAGCCTGACCTACGAGCAGTACTTC.